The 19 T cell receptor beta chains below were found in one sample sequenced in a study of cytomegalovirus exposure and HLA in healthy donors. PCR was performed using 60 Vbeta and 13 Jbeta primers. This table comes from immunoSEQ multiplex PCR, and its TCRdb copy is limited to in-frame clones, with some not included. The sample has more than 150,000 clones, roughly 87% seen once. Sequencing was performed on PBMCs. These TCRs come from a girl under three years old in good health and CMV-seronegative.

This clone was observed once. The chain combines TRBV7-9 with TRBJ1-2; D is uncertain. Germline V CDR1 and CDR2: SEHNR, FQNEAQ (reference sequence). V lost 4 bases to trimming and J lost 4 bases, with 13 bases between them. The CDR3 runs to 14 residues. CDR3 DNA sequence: TGTGCCAGCAGCTCGGATCAGCGTAGCTATGGCTACACCTTC. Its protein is CASSSDQRSYGYTF.

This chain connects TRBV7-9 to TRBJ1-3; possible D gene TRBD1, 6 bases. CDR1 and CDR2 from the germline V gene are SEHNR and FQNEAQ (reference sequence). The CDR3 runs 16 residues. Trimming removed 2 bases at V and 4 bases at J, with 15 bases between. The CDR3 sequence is CASSLQGSGAGNTIYF. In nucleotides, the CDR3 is TGTGCCAGCAGCTTACAGGGGAGCGGTGCAGGAAACACCATATATTTT.

The DNA for the CDR3 is TGTGCCAGCAGTGATGTTAGCGGGGGCCGGTCCCCCTACGAGCAGTACTTC. Translated: CASSDVSGGRSPYEQYF. This sequence joins TRBV6-1 and TRBJ2-7; 9 bases match TRBD2. Germline CDR1 is MNHNS and CDR2 is SASEGT. This CDR3 is built from 17 residues. With V trimmed by 3 bases and J by 2 bases, 11 bases remained unmatched.

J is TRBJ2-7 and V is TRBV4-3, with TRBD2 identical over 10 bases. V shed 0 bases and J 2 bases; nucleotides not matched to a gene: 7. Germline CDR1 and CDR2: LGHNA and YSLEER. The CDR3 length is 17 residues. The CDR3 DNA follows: TGCGCCAGCAGCCAAGAAAGAAGGCTAGCGGGAGCCTACGAGCAGTACTTC. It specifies CASSQERRLAGAYEQYF.

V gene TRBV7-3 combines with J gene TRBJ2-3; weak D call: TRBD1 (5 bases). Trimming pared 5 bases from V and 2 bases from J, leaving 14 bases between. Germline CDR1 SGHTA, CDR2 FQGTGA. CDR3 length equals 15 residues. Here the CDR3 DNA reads TGTGCCAGCAGCAGACGACCCAGGGTCACAGATACGCAGTATTTT. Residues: CASSRRPRVTDTQYF.

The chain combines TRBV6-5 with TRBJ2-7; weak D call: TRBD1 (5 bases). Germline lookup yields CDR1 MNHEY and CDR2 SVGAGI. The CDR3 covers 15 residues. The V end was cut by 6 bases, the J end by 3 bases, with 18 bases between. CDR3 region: CASRMIMGQGYEQYF. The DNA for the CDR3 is TGTGCCAGCAGAATGATCATGGGGCAGGGCTACGAGCAGTACTTC.

The CDR3 DNA is TGCGCCAGCAGTGTAGGGACAGGGAACTATGGCTACACCTTC. Its protein product is CASSVGTGNYGYTF. This chain uses TRBV10-2 with TRBJ1-2; 9 bases line up with TRBD1. With V trimmed by 4 bases and J by 2 bases, 2 bases remained unmatched. The CDR3 is made up of 14 amino acids. From germline, CDR1 is WSHSY and CDR2 SAAADI.

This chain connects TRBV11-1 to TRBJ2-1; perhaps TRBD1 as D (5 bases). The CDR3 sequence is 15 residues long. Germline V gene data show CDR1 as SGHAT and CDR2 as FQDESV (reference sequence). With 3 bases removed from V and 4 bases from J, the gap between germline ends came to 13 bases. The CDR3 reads CASSFLTAIYNEQFF. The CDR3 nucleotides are TGTGCCAGCAGCTTTCTGACAGCCATATACAATGAGCAGTTCTTC.

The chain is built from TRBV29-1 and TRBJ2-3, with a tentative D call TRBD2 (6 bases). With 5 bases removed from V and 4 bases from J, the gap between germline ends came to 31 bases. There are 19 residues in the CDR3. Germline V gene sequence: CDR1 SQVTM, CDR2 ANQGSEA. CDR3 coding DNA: TGCAGCGTTTCCATCCGAGATACCCGACTAGAATACAAGGCAGATACGCAGTATTTT. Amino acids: CSVSIRDTRLEYKADTQYF.

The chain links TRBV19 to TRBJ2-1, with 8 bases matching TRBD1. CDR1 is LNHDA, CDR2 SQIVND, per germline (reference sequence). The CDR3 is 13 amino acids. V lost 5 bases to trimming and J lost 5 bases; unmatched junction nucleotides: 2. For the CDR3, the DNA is TGTGCCAGTAGTTGGGACAGGCACAATGAGCAGTTCTTC. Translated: CASSWDRHNEQFF.

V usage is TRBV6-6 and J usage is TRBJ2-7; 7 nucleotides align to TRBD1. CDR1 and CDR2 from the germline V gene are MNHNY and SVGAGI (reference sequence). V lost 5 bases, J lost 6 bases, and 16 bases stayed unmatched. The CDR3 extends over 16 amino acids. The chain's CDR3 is CASSNPDRAPIAEQYF. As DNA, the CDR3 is TGTGCCAGCAGTAACCCAGACAGGGCCCCTATTGCCGAGCAGTACTTC.

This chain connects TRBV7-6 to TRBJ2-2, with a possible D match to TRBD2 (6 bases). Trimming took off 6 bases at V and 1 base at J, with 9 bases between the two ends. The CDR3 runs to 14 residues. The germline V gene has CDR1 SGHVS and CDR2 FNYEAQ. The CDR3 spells CASSPGENTGELFF. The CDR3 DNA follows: TGTGCCAGCAGTCCGGGGGAGAACACCGGGGAGCTGTTTTTT.

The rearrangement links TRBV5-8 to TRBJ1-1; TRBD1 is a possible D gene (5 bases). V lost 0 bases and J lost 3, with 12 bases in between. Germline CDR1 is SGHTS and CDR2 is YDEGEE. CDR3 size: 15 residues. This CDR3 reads CASSLERGSYTEAFF. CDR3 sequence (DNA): TGTGCCAGCAGCTTGGAGCGGGGCTCGTACACTGAAGCTTTCTTT.

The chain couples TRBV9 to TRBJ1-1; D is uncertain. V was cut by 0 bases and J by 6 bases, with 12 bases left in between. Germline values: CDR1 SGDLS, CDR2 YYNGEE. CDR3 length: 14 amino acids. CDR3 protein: CASSVDEGRAEAFF. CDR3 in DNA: TGTGCCAGCAGCGTAGACGAGGGTAGGGCTGAAGCTTTCTTT.

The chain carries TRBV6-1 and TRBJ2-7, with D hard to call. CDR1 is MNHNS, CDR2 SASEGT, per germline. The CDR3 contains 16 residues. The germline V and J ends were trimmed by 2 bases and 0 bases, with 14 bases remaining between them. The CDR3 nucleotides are TGTGCCAGCAGTGAACGGGTTTCTATAAGCTCCTACGAGCAGTACTTC. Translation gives CASSERVSISSYEQYF.

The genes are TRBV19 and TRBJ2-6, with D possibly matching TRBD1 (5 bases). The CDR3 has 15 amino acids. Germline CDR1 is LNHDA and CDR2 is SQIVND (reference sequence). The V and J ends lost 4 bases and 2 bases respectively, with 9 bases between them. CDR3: CASSKGATGANVLTF. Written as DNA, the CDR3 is TGTGCCAGTAGTAAAGGGGCGACTGGGGCCAACGTCCTGACTTTC.

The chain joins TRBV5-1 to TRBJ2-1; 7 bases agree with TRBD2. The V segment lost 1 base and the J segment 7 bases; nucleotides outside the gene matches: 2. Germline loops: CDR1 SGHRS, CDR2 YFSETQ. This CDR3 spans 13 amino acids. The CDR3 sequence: CASSLTSANEQFF. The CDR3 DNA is TGCGCCAGCAGCTTGACTAGCGCTAATGAGCAGTTCTTC.

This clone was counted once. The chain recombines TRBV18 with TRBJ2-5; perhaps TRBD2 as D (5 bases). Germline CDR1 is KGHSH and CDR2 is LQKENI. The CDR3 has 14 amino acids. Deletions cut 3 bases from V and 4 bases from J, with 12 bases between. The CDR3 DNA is TGTGCCAGCTCACCCCGCGGGCGTTTAGAGACCCAGTACTTC. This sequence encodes CASSPRGRLETQYF.

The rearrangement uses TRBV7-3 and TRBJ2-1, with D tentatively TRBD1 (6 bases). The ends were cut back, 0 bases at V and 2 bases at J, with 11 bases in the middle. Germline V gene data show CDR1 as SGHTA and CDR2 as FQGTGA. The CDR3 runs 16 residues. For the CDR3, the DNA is TGTGCCAGCAGCTTAACAAGGGACATACCCTACAATGAGCAGTTCTTC. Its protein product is CASSLTRDIPYNEQFF.